The clone carrying this TCR beta chain was seen once. This record belongs to a study of blood T cell repertoires in COVID-19. Study as a whole: From the United States, Italy and Spain came samples of acute and convalescent COVID-19. T cells, B-cell-depleted T cells, or PBMCs supplied cDNA or gDNA.

Germline values: CDR1 SGHKS, CDR2 YYEKEE (reference sequence). The CDR3 is 14 amino acids. The V and J ends lost 3 bases and 8 bases respectively, with 17 bases between them. The method was immunoSEQ multiplex PCR; TCRdb's version includes in-frame clones alone and lacks a portion of them. The sample shows roughly 90,000 clones, 75% to 90% of them seen only once. The TCR originated in an elderly woman with active COVID-19. Sequenced sample: peripheral blood. The V and J genes are TRBV5-5 and TRBJ1-2; D is unclear. CDR3 nucleotide sequence: TGTGCCAGCAGCTCAGCGGGGTCCGCGGAAGGCTACACCTTC. Protein product: CASSSAGSAEGYTF. Looking up the rest from reference TRBV5-5 and TRBJ1-2 gives the full variable domain: DAGVTQSPTHLIKTRGQQVTLRCSPISGHKSVSWYQQVLGQGPQFIFQYYEKEERGRGNFPDRFSARQFPNYSSELNVNALLLGDSALYLCASSSAGSAEGYTFGSGTRLTVV.